This T cell receptor (beta chain) appears in the sequencing data of a study of cytomegalovirus exposure and HLA in healthy donors. Study-level information: Unique TCR beta sequences numbering 120 million or so came from 150 million to 200 million T cells in an earlier analysis. General study results and limits: Among TCR beta chains, those listed as cytomegalovirus-associated numbered around 160.

Turning to this clone: Its antigen is currently unknown.

The junction had 6 bases not matched to a gene; V was cut back by 4 bases and J by 8 bases. CDR3 length: 14 amino acids. Germline V gene sequence: CDR1 MNHEY, CDR2 SMNVEV (reference sequence). PCR used 60 Vbeta primers and 13 Jbeta primers. Sequenced by immunoSEQ multiplex PCR; TCRdb stores in-frame clones only, minus some. The sample lists 150,000 to 200,000 clones, 75% to 90% occurring once. The sample taken for sequencing was PBMCs. The clonotype comes from a woman younger than 35 in good health and CMV-seronegative. The V gene is TRBV27, the J gene TRBJ2-4; 9 nucleotides match TRBD1. CDR3 nucleotide sequence: TGTGCCAGCAGTTCGCCGGGACAGGGTTACATTCAGTACTTC. Amino acid sequence: CASSSPGQGYIQYF.